These 32 T cell receptor beta chains came from one sample sequenced in a study of shared clonotypes between healthy human individuals. Assay: immunoSEQ multiplex PCR; the TCRdb copy retains only in-frame clones and omits some. Altogether 100,000 or so clones are present, about 63% being singletons, with the ten largest covering roughly a quarter. The sequenced sample was memory CD8+ T cells sorted from blood. Subset given: CD45RO+ cells pooled with CCR7-negative TemRA cells. All receptors derive from a woman under 40 in good health.

J is TRBJ2-7 and V is TRBV11-2; D might be TRBD1 or TRBD2, each matching 5 bases. The germline CDR1 and CDR2 sequences are SGHAT and FQNNGV. Deletions cut 1 base from V and 7 bases from J, with 17 bases between. The CDR3 is 15 amino acids. CDR3 amino acids: CASSLGGTGMREQYF. As DNA, the CDR3 is TGTGCCAGCAGCTTAGGAGGGACGGGGATGCGGGAGCAGTACTTC.

A note on this clone: Mismatch with germline at one junction end may stem from a read error. J is TRBJ2-1 and V is TRBV27; 11 nucleotides agree with TRBD2. The germline gives CDR1 MNHEY, CDR2 SMNVEV (reference sequence). CDR3 length: 13 residues. Here the CDR3 reads CASSPQIAGGLIF. The CDR3 nucleotides are TGTGCCAGCAGTCCCCAAATAGCGGGAGGGCTCATCTTC.

This clone was detected once. This chain uses TRBV15 with TRBJ1-5, with D maybe TRBD1 (5 bases). The CDR3 runs 15 residues. CDR1 and CDR2 from the germline V gene are LNHNV and YYDKDF (reference sequence). The V and J ends lost 3 bases and 6 bases respectively, with 15 bases between them. CDR3 amino acids: CATSSSPGTSQPQHF. For the CDR3, the DNA is TGTGCCACCAGCAGCAGCCCCGGGACGAGTCAGCCCCAGCATTTT.

This clone was observed a handful of times. V and J are TRBV29-1 and TRBJ1-2, with D possibly TRBD1 on 5 matching bases. Germline lookup yields CDR1 SQVTM and CDR2 ANQGSEA. Trimming took 7 bases from V and 6 from J, leaving 15 bases between them. The CDR3 consists of 12 residues. The CDR3 is CSGVRDFDGYTF. For the CDR3, the DNA is TGCAGCGGGGTACGGGACTTCGATGGCTACACCTTC.

As to this clone: This specimen includes other DNA sequences encoding the same CDR3. The CDR3 DNA reads TGTGCCAGCAATTTTGGGGGAACCGGGGAGCTGTTTTTT. Translating gives CASNFGGTGELFF. The rearrangement links TRBV9 to TRBJ2-2; tentatively, D is TRBD1 or TRBD2 (5 bases each). Germline CDR1 and CDR2: SGDLS and YYNGEE. This CDR3 region has 13 residues. Trimming stripped 6 bases from V and 5 bases from J, with 11 bases between.

This clone was recorded only once. This chain links TRBV9 with TRBJ2-5; no firm D call. The J call is doubtful: the DNA matches TRBJ2-7 better. This CDR3 is 13 amino acids long. Germline values: CDR1 SGDLS, CDR2 YYNGEE. The CDR3 region has the DNA TGTGCCAGCAGCGGAAACTTGTTTGACGAGCAGTACTTC. This sequence encodes CASSGNLFDEQYF.

The rearrangement uses TRBV4-1 and TRBJ1-2, with 9 bases lining up with TRBD1. Looked up from germline, CDR1 is MGHRA and CDR2 is YSYEKL. Unmatched junction bases numbered 11, after V lost 0 bases and J lost 6 bases. The CDR3 has 17 residues. CDR3 protein: CASSQDETGGASNGYTF. CDR3 coding DNA: TGCGCCAGCAGCCAAGACGAAACAGGGGGCGCATCTAATGGCTACACCTTC.

Remarks on this clone: Other DNA sequences of this sample code for an identical CDR3. J is TRBJ2-1 and V is TRBV9; unclear D gene. The CDR3 runs to 15 residues. Between the trimmed V and J ends, which lost 0 bases and 3 bases, there was a span of 10 bases. The germline CDR1 and CDR2 sequences are SGDLS and YYNGEE. The CDR3 DNA follows: TGTGCCAGCAGCGTAGTGGGGTCCATCTACAATGAGCAGTTCTTC. Its translation is CASSVVGSIYNEQFF.

The chain employs TRBV6-4 and TRBJ2-3; 11 bases fit TRBD2. The V segment lost 4 bases and the J segment 3 bases; nucleotides outside the gene matches: 3. The CDR3 consists of 15 residues. Looked up from germline, CDR1 is MRHNA and CDR2 is SNTAGT. The CDR3 reads CASSVLAGGTDTQYF. CDR3 DNA sequence: TGTGCCAGCAGTGTGCTAGCGGGAGGAACAGATACGCAGTATTTT.

V is TRBV2 and J is TRBJ2-2; D not certain. Deletions cut 7 bases from V and 2 bases from J, with 17 bases between. The CDR3 is 16 residues long. The germline V gene has CDR1 SNHLY and CDR2 FYNNEI. DNA for the CDR3: TGTGCCAGCATCGCCCGACACTCACTTAACACCGGGGAGCTGTTTTTT. It specifies CASIARHSLNTGELFF.

The chain couples TRBV7-2 to TRBJ2-5; TRBD2 matches at 9 bases. The CDR3 sequence is 16 residues long. CDR1 and CDR2 from the germline V gene are SGHTA and FQGNSA. V was clipped by 6 bases and J by 5 bases; unmatched bases: 13. CDR3 region: CASSQYAGGVWETQYF. DNA for the CDR3: TGTGCCAGCAGTCAGTACGCGGGAGGGGTGTGGGAGACCCAGTACTTC.

The chain joins TRBV28 to TRBJ1-5, with a possible D match to TRBD1 (6 bases). Per the germline V gene, CDR1 is MDHEN and CDR2 is SYDVKM. There are 16 residues in the CDR3. Trimming shortened V by 5 bases and J by 7 bases, and 21 bases separated the two germline ends. The CDR3 spells CASSPFDRSISQPQHF. The CDR3 coding sequence is TGTGCCAGCAGTCCCTTCGACAGGAGCATATCCCAGCCCCAGCATTTT.

This chain links TRBV7-9 with TRBJ1-1, with D perhaps TRBD1 (5 bases). Per the germline V gene, CDR1 is SEHNR and CDR2 is FQNEAQ (reference sequence). The length of the CDR3 is 12 residues. Trimming removed 4 bases from V and 8 bases from J, with 11 bases in between. The CDR3 coding sequence is TGTGCCAGCAGCTCAGGGACGCTCGAAGCTTTCTTT. Protein sequence: CASSSGTLEAFF.

V and J are TRBV15 and TRBJ2-5, with a tentative D call TRBD2 (5 bases). Trimming took 2 bases from V and 5 from J, leaving 12 bases between them. CDR3 length: 14 residues. Germline lookup yields CDR1 LNHNV and CDR2 YYDKDF (reference sequence). DNA of the CDR3: TGTGCCACCAGCAGATCGGGATCGGAGGAGACCCAGTACTTC. Its protein is CATSRSGSEETQYF.

There are many counts of this clone. This chain's CDR3 is CASSSTGSGNQPQHF. The CDR3 DNA follows: TGTGCCAGCAGCTCGACAGGGTCAGGCAATCAGCCCCAGCATTTT. The chain links TRBV11-1 to TRBJ1-5; 7 positions agree with TRBD1. V lost 4 bases to trimming and J lost 2 bases; unmatched junction nucleotides: 5. Germline V gene sequence: CDR1 SGHAT, CDR2 FQDESV (reference sequence). The CDR3 is made up of 15 amino acids.

The V gene is TRBV2, the J gene TRBJ1-2; no reliable D call. This CDR3 comprises 14 residues. Germline V gene data show CDR1 as SNHLY and CDR2 as FYNNEI. V lost 4 bases to trimming and J lost 0 bases, with 9 bases between them. CDR3 sequence (DNA): TGTGCCAGCAGTGGTATGGGAGCTAACTATGGCTACACCTTC. Amino acids: CASSGMGANYGYTF.

Only a few counts were recorded for this clone. This CDR3 is CASSIGTGWKPQHF. The DNA of the CDR3 is TGTGCCAGTAGTATAGGGACGGGATGGAAGCCCCAGCATTTT. The chain carries TRBV19 and TRBJ1-5; no clear D. This CDR3 region has 14 residues. Germline V lookup: CDR1 LNHDA, CDR2 SQIVND (reference sequence). V was trimmed by 1 base and J by 8 bases, leaving 12 bases between them. Full variable domain (missing parts from reference TRBV19 and TRBJ1-5): DGGITQSPKYLFRKEGQNVTLSCEQNLNHDAMYWYRQDPGQGLRLIYYSQIVNDFQKGDIAEGYSVSREKKESFPLTVTSAQKNPTAFYLCASSIGTGWKPQHFGDGTRLSIL.

The chain uses TRBV10-1 and TRBJ2-3; a possible D gene is TRBD2 (5 bases). The CDR3 is made up of 13 amino acids. Per germline, CDR1 WNHNN and CDR2 SYGVQD (reference sequence). Trimming took 6 bases from V and 2 from J, leaving 9 bases between them. Here the CDR3 DNA reads TGCGCCAGCAGCCGGGAATTCACAGATACGCAGTATTTT. Translating it yields CASSREFTDTQYF.

The chain has TRBV6-6 and TRBJ2-7, with no clear D. The V and J ends lost 5 bases and 0 bases respectively, with 11 bases between them. Per germline, CDR1 MNHNY and CDR2 SVGAGI (reference sequence). The CDR3 covers 14 residues. The CDR3 DNA follows: TGTGCCAGCAGTCCTTCTAGGAGCTCCTACGAGCAGTACTTC. This gives the protein CASSPSRSSYEQYF.

The rearrangement joins TRBV19 to TRBJ2-2; TRBD1 is a possible D gene (6 bases). Germline V gene sequence: CDR1 LNHDA, CDR2 SQIVND (reference sequence). Trimming left V 7 bases short and J 7 bases short, with 16 bases between. The CDR3 contains 14 residues. The CDR3 DNA reads as TGTGCCAGTACTCCGGGACATGAGGTCGGGGAGCTGTTTTTT. As protein: CASTPGHEVGELFF.

The chain links TRBV5-1 to TRBJ1-1, with D unclear. V was pared by 0 bases and J by 0 bases, with 9 bases between. CDR3 length: 15 residues. The germline V gene has CDR1 SGHRS and CDR2 YFSETQ. This CDR3 is CASSLAEVVNTEAFF. The CDR3 DNA reads as TGCGCCAGCAGCTTGGCCGAGGTGGTGAACACTGAAGCTTTCTTT. Together with reference TRBV5-1 and TRBJ1-1, the CDR3 gives the full variable domain: KAGVTQTPRYLIKTRGQQVTLSCSPISGHRSVSWYQQTPGQGLQFLFEYFSETQRNKGNFPGRFSGRQFSNSRSEMNVSTLELGDSALYLCASSLAEVVNTEAFFGQGTRLTVV.

This clone has more than one count but fewer than ten. This chain links TRBV28 with TRBJ1-4; D perhaps matches TRBD1 (6 bases). From germline, CDR1 is MDHEN and CDR2 SYDVKM. The V gene lost 6 bases and the J gene lost 1 base, with 9 bases spanning the gap. CDR3 length equals 14 residues. This CDR3 is CASRSQGTNEKLFF. CDR3 nucleotides: TGTGCCAGCAGATCACAGGGAACTAATGAAAAACTGTTTTTT.

This rearrangement joins TRBV29-1 to TRBJ2-1; 16 nucleotides align to TRBD2. The CDR3 contains 18 residues. Trimming cost V 7 bases and J 0 bases; bases outside gene matches: 9. The germline gives CDR1 SQVTM, CDR2 ANQGSEA. The CDR3 sequence is CSGNLGLAGGHSYNEQFF. For the CDR3, the DNA is TGCAGCGGCAACCTGGGACTAGCGGGAGGGCACTCCTACAATGAGCAGTTCTTC.

Note on this clone: Other DNA sequences in this sample translate to the same CDR3. The chain carries TRBV28 and TRBJ2-7, with D unresolved. Trimming removed 2 bases from V and 1 base from J, with 6 bases in between. This CDR3 region has 13 residues. The germline V gene encodes CDR1 MDHEN and CDR2 SYDVKM. CDR3 nucleotides: TGTGCCAGCAGTTTAGGGCTATCCTACGAGCAGTACTTC. Encoded protein: CASSLGLSYEQYF.

The chain couples TRBV18 to TRBJ2-7; tentative D call: TRBD1 (5 bases). The V end was cut by 2 bases, the J end by 3 bases, with 5 bases between. This CDR3 is built from 12 residues. The germline V gene encodes CDR1 KGHSH and CDR2 LQKENI. As DNA, the CDR3 is TGTGCCAGCTCACCAACAGGCTACGAGCAGTACTTC. Translated: CASSPTGYEQYF.

There are a few counts of this clone. V and J are TRBV6-1 and TRBJ2-4; D is unresolved. Germline CDR1 MNHNS, CDR2 SASEGT. This CDR3 is built from 16 residues. Trimming shortened V by 1 base and J by 0 bases, and 10 bases separated the two germline ends. CDR3 sequence (DNA): TGTGCCAGCAGTGAAGAGGCGTCGGGAGCCAAAAACATTCAGTACTTC. Encoded protein: CASSEEASGAKNIQYF.

The CDR3 region is CAISESGGAYGYTF. The CDR3 DNA reads TGTGCCATCAGTGAGTCTGGTGGAGCCTATGGCTACACCTTC. The chain employs TRBV10-3 and TRBJ1-2; D unclear. CDR3 length: 14 amino acids. The V gene's germline CDR1 is ENHRY and CDR2 SYGVKD. V dropped 0 bases and J dropped 4 bases, with 9 bases sitting between them.

The chain joins TRBV13 to TRBJ2-1; D might be TRBD2 (6 bases). Trimming took 5 bases from V and 5 from J, leaving 13 bases between them. The CDR3 spans 14 residues. CDR1 PRHDT and CDR2 FYEKMQ come from the germline V gene (reference sequence). This CDR3 reads CASSPRWGDNEQFF. As DNA, the CDR3 is TGTGCCAGCAGCCCCCGCTGGGGGGACAATGAGCAGTTCTTC. The full variable domain, with the rest looked up from reference TRBV13 and TRBJ2-1, is AAGVIQSPRHLIKEKRETATLKCYPIPRHDTVYWYQQGPGQDPQFLISFYEKMQSDKGSIPDRFSAQQFSDYHSELNMSSLELGDSALYFCASSPRWGDNEQFFGPGTRLTVL.

The CDR3 coding sequence is TGTGCCAGCAGTTATATGGCGTCAGAAGAGCGCTATGGCTACACCTTC. Protein: CASSYMASEERYGYTF. The V and J genes are TRBV6-6 and TRBJ1-2; no firm D call. V gave up 3 bases and J gave up 4 bases, with 18 bases separating them. The CDR3 totals 16 residues. Per germline, CDR1 MNHNY and CDR2 SVGAGI (reference sequence).

This clone was seen repeatedly, ten times or more. The CDR3 protein is CASSEVASGRFYEQYF. The CDR3 DNA reads as TGTGCCAGCAGTGAAGTCGCTAGCGGGAGGTTCTACGAGCAGTACTTC. The chain couples TRBV2 to TRBJ2-7; 11 nucleotides align to TRBD2. From germline, CDR1 is SNHLY and CDR2 FYNNEI. V lost 1 base and J lost 3; bases outside the gene matches: 5. CDR3 length: 16 amino acids.

The rearrangement links TRBV19 to TRBJ2-1; TRBD2 aligns across 8 bases. The V and J ends lost 1 base and 0 bases, in that order; junction bases with no gene match: 2. Germline CDR1 is LNHDA and CDR2 is SQIVND (reference sequence). This CDR3 has 16 residues. This CDR3 reads CASSIASGSSYNEQFF. The CDR3 DNA is TGTGCCAGTAGTATAGCCAGCGGGAGCTCCTACAATGAGCAGTTCTTC.

The chain couples TRBV23-1 to TRBJ2-7; D uncertain. TRBV23-1 is classed as an ORF, of uncertain function. The CDR3 length is 13 residues. Between the trimmed V and J ends, which lost 4 bases and 3 bases, there was a span of 10 bases. The CDR3 spells CASSPSPGYEQYF. CDR3 in DNA: TGCGCCAGCAGTCCTTCCCCAGGCTACGAGCAGTACTTC.